The clone carrying this T cell receptor (beta chain) appeared a few times. Its antigen is not identified. This sample is drawn from a study of T cell repertoires in cytomegalovirus infection. Overall study context: Indications of both CMV infection and matching HLA type were provided by public TCR beta signatures.

Study results and caveats: Predominance within the ex vivo response was attributable to HLA-C-restricted CMV-specific TCR beta clonotypes.

The CDR3 spans 16 residues. Between the trimmed V and J ends, which lost 0 bases and 6 bases, there was a span of 17 bases. TCRdb reprocessed the reads with MiXCR, giving one entry per CDR3 protein. This sample carries about 200,000 distinct CDR3 sequences, approximately 9.7% of them seen once, and the ten largest clones take about 4.6%. The sequence came from a human donor in good health (CMV status not recorded). Some clones in this sample may be carry-over from other donors' samples. Sequences were obtained from PBMCs. The J gene is TRBJ1-2, the V gene TRBV23-1; D gene unclear. TRBV23-1 carries the ORF label, with uncertain function. As DNA, the CDR3 is TGCGCCAGCAGTCAATCCACACAGACACCTCCCCATGGCTACACCTTC. As protein: CASSQSTQTPPHGYTF.